The clone carrying this T cell receptor beta chain showed up just a few times. Its antigen is not known. TCRdb's copy holds only in-frame clones and misses some; the assay was immunoSEQ multiplex PCR. The sample has around 38,000 clones, around 82% seen once. These data originate in a study of OX40 agonist ivuxolimab in advanced cancers. In the study overall: A diagnosis of hepatocellular carcinoma, melanoma, renal cell or head and neck cancer was present in dose-escalation patients. Earlier anti-PD-1, anti-PD-L1 or anti-CTLA-4 therapy was permitted; about 39% had received some.

The study's findings and limits: Within 6 weeks, CD4+ and CD8+ blood T cells expanded clonally at 0.1 to 3.0 mg/kg.

The sequence derives from an adult with an advanced solid tumor such as melanoma, head and neck, liver or kidney cancer. Sequenced material: CD4+ or CD8+ T cells sorted from blood, taken in a trial of the OX40 agonist ivuxolimab.

The CDR3 bases are TGCAGCGTTGATAGTCTTGGGGTGGAGGCTTTCTTT. As protein: CSVDSLGVEAFF. The V gene is TRBV29-1, the J gene TRBJ1-1; no clear D gene. CDR1 and CDR2 from the germline V gene are SQVTM and ANQGSEA. This CDR3 spans 12 amino acids. V shed 3 bases and J shed 11 bases, with 16 bases lying between them.